The clone carrying this T cell receptor (beta chain) was seen a few times. Its target is unknown. The data belong to a study of T cell repertoires in cytomegalovirus infection. Turning to the study itself: The authors used CMV epitopes that were HLA-C-restricted (recently identified) and HLA-B-restricted (well studied).

Overall study findings and caveats: The study identified carriers of CMV plus the relevant HLA from cumulative public TCR beta family frequency. In two of eight donors, the top clonotype was HLA-C-restricted CMV-specific.

TCRdb independently ran MiXCR on the reads; one entry per CDR3 protein. The table includes around 710,000 distinct CDR3 sequences, almost 30% detected once. CDR1 SGHTA and CDR2 FQGTGA come from the germline V gene. The V and J ends lost 2 bases and 0 bases respectively, with 8 bases between them. This CDR3 spans 16 amino acids. This specimen was cultured CD8+ T cells from PBMCs, taken from culture after CMV antigen stimulation. The source is a human donor in good health (CMV status not recorded). Some clones in this sample may be carry-over from other donors' samples. J is TRBJ1-6 and V is TRBV7-3; tentatively, D is TRBD1 (5 bases). CDR3 coding DNA: TGTGCCAGCAGCTTAGGGACCAGCTCCTATAATTCACCCCTCCACTTT. This gives the protein CASSLGTSSYNSPLHF. Using reference TRBV7-3 and TRBJ1-6 for the parts outside the CDR3, the full variable domain is GAGVSQTPSNKVTEKGKYVELRCDPISGHTALYWYRQSLGQGPEFLIYFQGTGAADDSGLPNDRFFAVRPEGSVSTLKIQRTERGDSAVYLCASSLGTSSYNSPLHFGNGTRLTVT.